The source of this TCR beta chain is a study of cytotoxic CD8 clonotypes in ibrutinib-treated CLL. Background on the study: By median 68 months, 12 had progressed and about 15 stayed remitted; responses had been 2 complete and roughly 24 partial.

Note on this clone: The antigen remains unidentified.

This CDR3 contains 16 residues. CDR1 is KGHSH and CDR2 is LQKENI in the germline V gene. Trimming removed 6 bases at V and 5 bases at J, with 23 bases between. Study-wide points: Public clonotypes were uncommon and contracted or stayed stable on treatment.

Depth targeted 1 in 200,000 to 1 in 1 million T cells, averaging 10x coverage per clonotype. Clones were sequenced by immunoSEQ multiplex PCR, and TCRdb holds only the in-frame ones, with some missing. The data contain 110,000 to 150,000 clones, about 80% of them singletons. Material: PBMCs, obtained after 12 months of ibrutinib treatment. This receptor was identified in a human donor with chronic lymphocytic leukemia. The chain joins TRBV18 to TRBJ2-7; no firm D call. This CDR3 reads CASSPSGGFLVDEQYF. CDR3 sequence (DNA): TGTGCCAGCTCCCCCTCCGGTGGATTCCTCGTGGACGAGCAGTACTTC.